This T cell receptor beta chain was captured by sequencing in a study of T cells in Graves' hyperthyroidism and ophthalmopathy. Germline CDR1 SEHNR, CDR2 FQNEAQ (reference sequence). The length of the CDR3 is 14 residues. TCR beta CDR3 regions were amplified from RNA. HTBI primers drove first-round RT-PCR of the TCR CDR3. From the multiplex PCR reads, TCRdb called clonotypes with MiXCR, one entry per CDR3 protein. The table has 650,000 to 700,000 distinct CDR3 sequences, roughly 17% seen once. The sample holds many counts of this clonotype. Relative to the germline gene, one junction end is altered; a read error may explain this.

The V call is TRBV7-9, the J call TRBJ1-4; 8 nucleotides agree with TRBD1. The source of this sequence is a man between 50 and 59 years old with Graves' hyperthyroidism. Sequenced input: blood. The CDR3 loop reads CASSLGQGREKLFF. The CDR3 DNA is TGCGCCAGCAGCCTCGGACAGGGTAGGGAAAAACTGTTTTTT.